The 23 T cell receptor beta chains in this list originate from one sample, sequenced in a study of tissue T cells after allogeneic stem cell transplantation. Assay: immunoSEQ multiplex PCR; the TCRdb copy retains only in-frame clones and omits some. The data show over 15,000 clones, roughly three quarters seen once. The source material was spleen. These receptors all come from a female BALB/c mouse in good health. MHC haplotype: H2-d.

Worth noting for this clone: The gene symbols are mouse symbols. The CDR3 loop reads CASSIIHSGNTLYF. The CDR3 bases that were read are TGTGCCAGCAGTATAATCCATTCTGGAAATACGCTCTAT. The chain joins TRBV19 to TRBJ1-3, with no clear D. The read ends 1 residue early relative to the CDR3; the germline J gene fills the gap. V was clipped by 1 base and J by 0 bases, with 5 bases between them. Germline loops: CDR1 FNHDT, CDR2 SITEND (reference sequence). The CDR3 runs 14 residues.

As regards this clone: Germline and genes: mouse. The read halts 1 residue ahead of the CDR3 end, with the missing end drawn from the germline J gene. This chain uses TRBV13-3 with TRBJ2-1; 8 positions match TRBD2. The CDR3 spans 13 residues. V lost 3 bases and J lost 7; bases outside the gene matches: 3. The germline gives CDR1 NNHDY, CDR2 SYVADS. The covered CDR3 bases are TGTGCCAGCAGTGTTGGGGGGGAAGCTGAGCAGTTC. Translating gives CASSVGGEAEQF. The entire CDR3 sequence reads CASSVGGEAEQFF.

Comments on this clone: The gene names here belong to mouse. The missing CDR3 end, 1 residue past where the read stops, is filled in from the germline J gene. V and J are TRBV13-3 and TRBJ2-3; no reliable D call. The CDR3 runs 14 residues. Trimming took 5 bases from V and 3 from J, leaving 13 bases between them. Germline-derived CDR1 and CDR2 are NNHDY and SYVADS. The CDR3 bases that were read are TGTGCCAGCAGATATAGTGCGGCCGCAGAAACGCTGTAT. This sequence encodes CASRYSAAAETLY. The complete CDR3 reads CASRYSAAAETLYF.

On this clone itself: Gene names denote mouse genes. The read ends 1 residue early relative to the CDR3; the germline J gene fills the gap. V and J are TRBV5 and TRBJ2-3; D tentatively fits TRBD1 or TRBD2 (5 bases each). The CDR3 is 16 residues long. V was clipped by 0 bases and J by 2 bases, with 12 bases between them. Germline V CDR1 and CDR2: LGHNA, YNLKQL (reference sequence). The CDR3 DNA, read in part, is TGTGCCAGCAGCCAAGAAGGGGAGGGGCTTGCAGAAACGCTGTAT. Amino acids: CASSQEGEGLAETLY. The complete CDR3 protein is CASSQEGEGLAETLYF.

On this clone: All gene names here are mouse names. Coverage ceases 1 residue before the CDR3 finishes, and the germline J gene fills in the end. The chain couples TRBV13-2 to TRBJ2-5, with 8 bases that match TRBD2. Germline V gene lookup returns CDR1 NNHNN and CDR2 SYGAGS (reference sequence). CDR3 length: 15 amino acids. V dropped 4 bases and J dropped 4; count of bases not matched to a gene: 8. The CDR3 protein is CASGSWGVREDTQYF. Incomplete CDR3 DNA: TGTGCCAGCGGTAGCTGGGGGGTGAGGGAAGACACCCAGTAC.

About this clone itself: The germline and genes are mouse ones. The read ends 1 residue shy of where the CDR3 ends; the end is completed using the germline J gene. The V call is TRBV5, the J call TRBJ2-2; 9 nucleotides line up with TRBD1. The V gene end was trimmed by 3 bases and the J gene end by 2 bases; junction bases not matched to a gene: 4. Germline V gene data show CDR1 as LGHNA and CDR2 as YNLKQL (reference sequence). This CDR3 has 16 amino acids. The DNA read from the CDR3 is TGTGCCAGCAGCCAGGCCGGGACAGGGAACACCGGGCAGCTCTAC. Amino acids: CASSQAGTGNTGQLY. The complete CDR3 reads CASSQAGTGNTGQLYF.

Worth noting for this clone: Mouse gene names and germline throughout. The DNA read from the CDR3 is TGTGCCAGCAGCCAAGATTTGGGGGGGAAGGAACAGTAC. Its translation: CASSQDLGGKEQY. The entire CDR3 sequence reads CASSQDLGGKEQYF. The gene calls are TRBV2 and TRBJ2-7; 8 bases match TRBD2. The read finishes 1 residue shy of the CDR3 end, and the germline J gene is used to complete it. This CDR3 has 14 residues. V dropped 0 bases and J dropped 7; count of bases not matched to a gene: 5. CDR1 and CDR2 (germline): LGHNA, YSYQKL.

Concerning this clone: Genes and germline come from the mouse. The CDR3 extends 1 residue past the end of the read, so its final part is completed from the germline J gene. V gene TRBV20 combines with J gene TRBJ2-7; 10 nucleotides agree with TRBD2. Germline CDR1 reads GFQATS; CDR2 reads STVNSAI. J lost 4 bases, V lost 6 bases, and 3 bases had no gene match. The CDR3 totals 12 residues. The CDR3: CGARTGGYEQYF. The DNA read from the CDR3 is TGTGGTGCCCGGACTGGGGGTTATGAACAGTAC. The entire variable domain, with the rest obtained from reference TRBV20 and TRBJ2-7, is as follows: GALVYQYPRRTICKSGTSMRMECQAVGFQATSVAWYRQSPQKTFELIALSTVNSAIKYEQNFTQEKFPISHPNLSFSSMTVLNAYLEDRGLYLCGARTGGYEQYFGPGTRLTVL.

This clone came up once. Gene names follow the mouse nomenclature. The CDR3 goes on 1 residue after the read ends, and that part is filled in from the germline J gene. The rearrangement links TRBV13-1 to TRBJ2-4; D unresolved. Germline CDR1 reads NSHNY; CDR2 reads SYGAGN. The CDR3 totals 13 residues. V was trimmed by 4 bases and J by 0 bases, leaving 6 bases between them. CDR3 bases read: TGTGCCAGCAGTCGGGGTAGTCAAAACACCTTGTAC. It yields the protein CASSRGSQNTLY. The CDR3 as a whole reads CASSRGSQNTLYF.

Turning to this clone: Gene names follow the mouse nomenclature. Sequencing ends 1 residue short of the CDR3 end; the germline J gene provides the rest. The chain employs TRBV5 and TRBJ2-7; TRBD1 agrees at 7 bases. The CDR3 covers 16 residues. Germline CDR1 LGHNA, CDR2 YNLKQL (reference sequence). J lost 0 bases, V lost 0 bases, and 5 bases had no gene match. Partial CDR3 DNA: TGTGCCAGCAGCCAAGATCAACAGGGGAGCTCCTATGAACAGTAC. As protein: CASSQDQQGSSYEQY. The whole CDR3 protein reads CASSQDQQGSSYEQYF.

This clone was recorded a few times. Mouse gene names and germline throughout. The read terminates 1 residue before the CDR3 end, so the remaining end is supplied by the germline J gene. The chain uses TRBV2 and TRBJ1-3; 7 nucleotides line up with TRBD1. The CDR3 sequence is 15 residues long. With V trimmed by 2 bases and J by 2 bases, 3 bases remained unmatched. Germline assignment: CDR1 LGHNA and CDR2 YSYQKL. Partial CDR3 DNA: TGTGCCAGCAGCCAAAAAACAGGGGCTGGAAATACGCTCTAT. Encoded protein: CASSQKTGAGNTLY. The entire CDR3 sequence reads CASSQKTGAGNTLYF. Complete variable domain (other parts from reference TRBV2 and TRBJ1-3): DPKIIQKPKYLVAVTGSEKILICEQYLGHNAMYWYRQSAKKPLEFMFSYSYQKLMDNQTASSRFQPQSSKKNHLDLQITALKPDDSATYFCASSQKTGAGNTLYFGEGSRLIVV.

On this clone: Genes and germline come from the mouse. The read is 1 residue too short to cover the CDR3 end, so that end is filled in from the germline J gene. The genes are TRBV1 and TRBJ2-2; D is unresolved. Germline CDR1 is NSQYPW and CDR2 is LRSPGD (reference sequence). Between the trimmed V and J ends, which lost 1 base and 6 bases, there was a span of 6 bases. The CDR3 contains 13 residues. CDR3 DNA (partial): TGCACCTGCAGTGCAGTAGGGCCCGGGCAGCTCTAC. It yields the protein CTCSAVGPGQLY. The whole CDR3 sequence is CTCSAVGPGQLYF.

This clone was counted a few times. The gene names given are mouse names. The CDR3 end is not reached by the read, which stops 1 residue before it; the germline J gene fills it in. The chain combines TRBV2 with TRBJ2-7, with D uncertain. V lost 0 bases and J 4 bases, leaving 4 bases between the germline ends. CDR3 length: 12 residues. Looked up from germline, CDR1 is LGHNA and CDR2 is YSYQKL. CDR3 DNA (partial): TGTGCCAGCAGCCAAGATTGGTATGAACAGTAC. Protein sequence: CASSQDWYEQY. The entire CDR3 reads CASSQDWYEQYF.

This clone was seen more than once but under ten times. Mouse names are used for the genes. The read ends 1 residue shy of where the CDR3 ends; the end is completed using the germline J gene. The genes are TRBV13-2 and TRBJ2-7, with 7 bases matching TRBD2. V shed 2 bases and J 0 bases; nucleotides not matched to a gene: 2. This CDR3 has 14 residues. Germline assignment: CDR1 NNHNN and CDR2 SYGAGS (reference sequence). The CDR3 protein is CASGEAGGSYEQYF. The CDR3 bases that were read are TGTGCCAGCGGTGAAGCTGGGGGCTCCTATGAACAGTAC.

For this clone: The gene symbols are mouse symbols. Coverage ceases 1 residue before the CDR3 finishes, and the germline J gene fills in the end. This chain uses TRBV4 with TRBJ2-3; 11 bases align to TRBD1. V lost 4 bases and J lost 2; bases outside the gene matches: 2. Germline loops: CDR1 LGHDT, CDR2 YNNKQL (reference sequence). This CDR3 spans 15 amino acids. The CDR3 sequence: CASSSGQGVAETLYF. The CDR3 DNA, read in part, is TGTGCCAGCAGCTCGGGACAGGGGGTTGCAGAAACGCTGTAT.

Comments on this clone: Gene names and germline match the mouse. The read comes to an end 1 residue before the CDR3 does, leaving the germline J gene to fill in the end. The V call is TRBV13-2, the J call TRBJ2-7; 10 nucleotides match TRBD2. This CDR3 is built from 17 residues. The germline V gene encodes CDR1 NNHNN and CDR2 SYGAGS (reference sequence). After removal of 2 bases from V and 0 bases from J, the junction contained 8 bases not matched to a gene. CDR3 in amino acids: CASGEILGGRSSYEQYF. CDR3 DNA, as far as it was read: TGTGCCAGCGGTGAGATACTGGGGGGGAGGAGCTCCTATGAACAGTAC.

As to this clone: The genes are named according to mouse. Sequencing ends 1 residue short of the CDR3 end; the germline J gene provides the rest. The chain joins TRBV20 to TRBJ1-1; 9 nucleotides agree with TRBD1. The V segment lost 0 bases and the J segment 7 bases; nucleotides outside the gene matches: 3. CDR1 is GFQATS and CDR2 is STVNSAI in the germline V gene. This CDR3 is 13 amino acids long. The CDR3 bases that were read are TGTGGTGCTAGGGATCTGGACAGGGGAGAAGTCTTC. Translated, it gives CGARDLDRGEVF. The complete CDR3 sequence is CGARDLDRGEVFF.

For this clone: Mouse gene names and germline throughout. Sequencing ends 1 residue short of the CDR3 end; the germline J gene provides the rest. This chain connects TRBV5 to TRBJ1-3; TRBD1 matches at 9 bases. After removal of 4 bases from V and 3 bases from J, the junction contained 1 base not matched to a gene. This CDR3 is 14 amino acids long. In germline, CDR1 is LGHNA, CDR2 YNLKQL (reference sequence). CDR3 sequence: CASSPDRGGNTLYF. The covered CDR3 bases are TGTGCCAGCAGCCCGGACAGGGGTGGAAATACGCTCTAT.

Points on this clone: The listed genes are named as in mouse. The missing CDR3 end, 1 residue past where the read stops, is filled in from the germline J gene. The chain uses TRBV13-2 and TRBJ2-4, with TRBD2 as a possible D gene (7 bases). The V and J ends lost 5 bases and 2 bases respectively, with 15 bases between them. Per germline, CDR1 NNHNN and CDR2 SYGAGS (reference sequence). This CDR3 region has 15 residues. The DNA read from the CDR3 is TGTGCCAGCGGGGAGGGTAGGGGGGCTCAAAACACCTTGTAC. Translating it yields CASGEGRGAQNTLY. The CDR3 in full is CASGEGRGAQNTLYF.

On this clone: Gene names denote mouse genes. The read ends 1 residue early relative to the CDR3; the germline J gene fills the gap. The chain has TRBV19 and TRBJ1-4; D perhaps matches TRBD1 (5 bases). Deletions cut 1 base from V and 7 bases from J, with 5 bases between. Looked up from germline, CDR1 is FNHDT and CDR2 is SITEND (reference sequence). This CDR3 spans 12 amino acids. The CDR3 here is CASSIRGERLFF. CDR3 bases read: TGTGCCAGCAGTATAAGGGGCGAAAGATTATTT.

A note on this clone: The genes and germline here are from mouse. With the read ending 1 residue before the CDR3 end, the germline J gene is used to fill in that end. The V gene is TRBV13-2, the J gene TRBJ1-1; D is unclear. The length of the CDR3 is 10 residues. In germline, CDR1 is NNHNN, CDR2 SYGAGS (reference sequence). Trimming took 1 base from V and 11 from J, leaving 6 bases between them. The CDR3 protein is CASGDYGVFF. CDR3 DNA, as far as it was read: TGTGCCAGCGGTGATTATGGGGTCTTC.

A remark on this clone: The genes are named according to mouse. The read terminates 1 residue before the CDR3 end, so the remaining end is supplied by the germline J gene. The chain uses TRBV29 and TRBJ2-4, with 13 bases that match TRBD2. The CDR3 length is 17 residues. The junction had 5 bases not matched to a gene; V was cut back by 5 bases and J by 0 bases. In germline, CDR1 is MSHET, CDR2 SYDVDS. The CDR3: CASSIGTGGGSQNTLYF. The covered CDR3 bases are TGTGCTAGCAGTATCGGGACTGGGGGGGGTAGTCAAAACACCTTGTAC.

This clone occurred a few times. Mouse germline and gene names are used. The read terminates 1 residue before the CDR3 end, so the remaining end is supplied by the germline J gene. The genes are TRBV2 and TRBJ2-7; TRBD1 matches 7 bases. The V gene end was trimmed by 5 bases and the J gene end by 3 bases; junction bases not matched to a gene: 7. The CDR3 consists of 14 residues. The V gene's germline CDR1 is LGHNA and CDR2 YSYQKL. The covered CDR3 bases are TGTGCCAGCAGCTCCGACAGGGCCGTCTATGAACAGTAC. Residues: CASSSDRAVYEQY. The entire CDR3 is CASSSDRAVYEQYF.